Below, one T cell receptor (beta chain) is given with its context. In this sample, this clonotype turned up many times. What this receptor recognizes is not known. No much larger clonotype is one base removed from it; base qualities were not supplied. These data come from a study of T cells in Graves' hyperthyroidism and ophthalmopathy (dated by TCRdb to the late 2010s). About the full investigation: Peripheral blood samples were taken at initial diagnosis, before any treatment was given. To identify distinguishing TCR V-J signatures, a discovery cohort of about 100 patients was used, comprising 43 with Graves' ophthalmopathy and roughly 60 with stable Graves' hyperthyroidism. Whether ophthalmopathy could be predicted prospectively was tested in an independent validation cohort made up of roughly 20 hyperthyroidism patients plus 17 patients who later progressed to ophthalmopathy. The roughly 100 discovery patients were randomly divided into training and test sets at a 7:3 ratio. In roughly six Graves' hyperthyroidism patients, the study also compared T-cell repertoires from thyroid tissue with T-cell repertoires from blood. After sampling, hyperthyroidism patients received methimazole starting at 30 mg daily, and ophthalmopathy patients received high-dose intravenous methylprednisolone. TCR Vbeta CDR3 sequencing of 130 to 150 peripheral blood samples (over 40 ophthalmopathy, about 74 hyperthyroidism and around 17 progressor patients) is reported in the paper.

General study outcomes and caveats: A 13 V-J signature model separated ophthalmopathy from stable hyperthyroidism, with about 90% sensitivity and roughly 82% specificity in cross-validation and 80%/75% in testing. Blood samples also contained most of the expanded thyroid clonotypes (frequency above 0.001), which suggests that blood repertoires may reflect thyroid immune responses. No statistical method was used to set the sample size in advance, and investigators knew the group allocation. In validation, the model predicted progression to ophthalmopathy a median of roughly 6.1 months before onset, with about 64% sensitivity and roughly 79% specificity.

The TCR beta CDR3 regions were amplified from the RNA transcripts. A first-round RT-PCR of the TCR CDR3 used the HTBI primer set with the Qiagen OneStep RT-PCR kit. The libraries were constructed in a second round of multiplex PCR and then size-selected and purified. The libraries were sequenced on an Illumina HiSeq2000 using paired-end 100 bp reads. Concerning the study's data processing: Raw data were processed with SOAPnuke, discarding reads with adapters, uncalled bases, mean Phred below 15, or no exact constant-primer or identifier match. COPE v1.2.5 was used to merge high-quality paired reads, and clonotypes were defined as unique nucleotide sequences. MiTCR v1.1 was used to align clonotypes to the IMGT TRBV, TRBD and TRBJ reference segments. Only V-J combinations with frequency above 0.0001, covering approximately 99% of repertoires, were analysed. A TCS score was defined as the ratio between F50 (clonal expansion) and ExV (chaos), using BLOSUM62-based TCRdist between CDR3 peptides within each V-J. Welch's t-statistics and random forest reduced 450 to 600 V-J features to 10 to 15, which were used in a naive Bayes classifier (R e1071). TCRdb trimmed public reads at Q25 via fastp, called clones via MiXCR and kept in-frame beta chains. Rows with a matching CDR3 protein are joined into one entry that keeps the most common DNA and genes. TCRdb's processing, not the authors', yielded these V and J calls. The sample contains approximately 590,000 distinct CDR3 sequences, about 15% of them found a single time. The top ten hold roughly 7.3% of the sample.

A patient counted as having stable Graves' hyperthyroidism if no progression to ophthalmopathy occurred over 18 months of follow-up. Hyperthyroidism patients were newly diagnosed, had a disease duration of under 2 months, and were aged 18 to 65 years. Any patient with an uncontrolled infection, another autoimmune disease, pregnancy or lactation was excluded. Diagnoses relied on clinical symptoms, serum thyroxine and TRAb, thyroid ultrasound and orbital computed tomography. Ficoll-Paque density gradient centrifugation was used to isolate PBMCs from 10 ml of fresh peripheral blood. Trizol reagent was used to extract total RNA, and RNA quality was then checked on an Agilent 2100 Bioanalyzer. The germline V gene encodes CDR1 MDHEN and CDR2 SYDVKM. For this chain, trimming is 6 bases at the V end and 3 bases at the J end, and the number of junction bases without a gene match is 7. The CDR3, cysteine through phenylalanine, is 14 amino acids long. The sequence is cut down to CDR3 DNA, 42 bases in frame from base 1.

The V and J genes are TRBV28 and TRBJ1-2; 7 central nucleotides agree with TRBD1. Sequencing was performed on blood. The origin of this receptor is a woman aged 25 to 45 with Graves' hyperthyroidism. The bases read TGTGCCAGCAGGGTGGACAGGACGTACTATGGCTACACCTTC. The resulting protein is CASRVDRTYYGYTF.